Presented here are 32 T cell receptor beta chains from one specimen sequenced in a study of control samples from healthy donors and cancer patients. Using immunoSEQ multiplex PCR, the repertoire was profiled, and TCRdb retains in-frame clones only, with some absent. The sample lists 170,000 or so clones, approximately 94% occurring once. Sequenced input: blood. All receptors derive from a woman aged 40 to 50 in good health.

The chain uses TRBV7-8 and TRBJ1-2; D is unclear. The CDR3 totals 14 residues. V lost 0 bases to trimming and J lost 2 bases, with 7 bases between them. Germline-derived CDR1 and CDR2 are SGHVS and FQNEAQ. For the CDR3, the DNA is TGTGCCAGCAGCTTAGCGTCGGGAAACTATGGCTACACCTTC. Translating gives CASSLASGNYGYTF.

V gene TRBV9 combines with J gene TRBJ2-1; 7 bases agree with TRBD2. Trimming removed 7 bases from V and 7 bases from J; junction bases left unmatched: 2. Germline CDR1 is SGDLS and CDR2 is YYNGEE. The CDR3 consists of 11 residues. The CDR3 coding sequence is TGTGCCAGCGGGGGAGGGAATGAGCAGTTCTTC. It encodes CASGGGNEQFF.

The chain joins TRBV19 to TRBJ1-2; perhaps TRBD1 as D (5 bases). The CDR3 is made up of 15 amino acids. The V end lost 1 base, the J end lost 7 bases, and 16 bases lay between the germline ends. Per germline, CDR1 LNHDA and CDR2 SQIVND (reference sequence). In nucleotides, the CDR3 is TGTGCCAGTAGTATAGGGGACGGTTTCTTCTGTGGCTACACCTTC. This encodes CASSIGDGFFCGYTF.

CDR3 loop: CASVNQGFNQPQHF. The CDR3 DNA is TGTGCTAGTGTCAATCAGGGATTCAATCAGCCCCAGCATTTT. The chain combines TRBV12-5 with TRBJ1-5; tentatively, D is TRBD1 (5 bases). The V end was cut by 7 bases, the J end by 3 bases, with 13 bases between. The CDR3 covers 14 residues. Looked up from germline, CDR1 is LGHNT and CDR2 is FRNRAP.

This chain connects TRBV18 to TRBJ1-5, with 8 bases identical to TRBD1. The CDR3 is 15 residues long. Trimming cost V 6 bases and J 3 bases; bases outside gene matches: 7. Germline values: CDR1 KGHSH, CDR2 LQKENI. In DNA form, the CDR3 reads TGTGCCAGCTCTCATGACAGGGGACACAATCAGCCCCAGCATTTT. It encodes CASSHDRGHNQPQHF.

This rearrangement joins TRBV2 to TRBJ1-1; D uncertain. Trimming removed 5 bases at V and 8 bases at J, with 12 bases between. Per the germline V gene, CDR1 is SNHLY and CDR2 is FYNNEI. This CDR3 is built from 12 residues. CDR3 region: CASSQGPREAFF. The CDR3 bases are TGTGCCAGCAGTCAAGGGCCCCGAGAAGCTTTCTTT.

This chain links TRBV11-3 with TRBJ1-1, with 9 bases aligning to TRBD1. In germline, CDR1 is SGHNT, CDR2 YENEEA. The length of the CDR3 is 14 residues. After removal of 5 bases from V and 4 bases from J, the junction contained 5 bases not matched to a gene. CDR3 residues: CASSARTGVTEAFF. The CDR3 coding sequence is TGTGCCAGCAGCGCCCGGACAGGGGTCACTGAAGCTTTCTTT.

V usage is TRBV9 and J usage is TRBJ2-1, with D perhaps TRBD2 (5 bases). This CDR3 has 13 residues. The germline V and J ends were trimmed by 3 bases and 7 bases, with 11 bases remaining between them. Germline assignment: CDR1 SGDLS and CDR2 YYNGEE. CDR3 DNA: TGTGCCAGCAGCGCGCGGGTTAAGAATGAGCAGTTCTTC. Amino acids: CASSARVKNEQFF.

V gene TRBV21-1 combines with J gene TRBJ1-3; TRBD1, the table's D call, lacks a check against the DNA. TRBV21-1 is labeled a pseudogene. This CDR3 region has 18 residues. In DNA, the CDR3 is TGTGCCAGCAGCAAATACACAGAGAAACCAGGACATGGAAACACCATATATTTT. Amino acid sequence: CASSKYTEKPGHGNTIYF.

The chain has TRBV6-5 and TRBJ1-1, with D uncertain. CDR3 length: 12 residues. Trimming removed 5 bases at V and 0 bases at J, with 4 bases between. The germline V gene encodes CDR1 MNHEY and CDR2 SVGAGI. This CDR3 reads CASSPMNTEAFF. In DNA form, the CDR3 reads TGTGCCAGCAGTCCTATGAACACTGAAGCTTTCTTT.

The chain employs TRBV9 and TRBJ1-5; D possibly corresponds to TRBD1 (5 bases). The germline V gene has CDR1 SGDLS and CDR2 YYNGEE. The ends were cut back, 0 bases at V and 4 bases at J, with 8 bases in the middle. The CDR3 contains 14 residues. CDR3 sequence: CASSVGTTNQPQHF. In DNA form, the CDR3 reads TGTGCCAGCAGCGTAGGGACAACGAATCAGCCCCAGCATTTT.

CDR3 loop: CASSSRGYNSPLHF. CDR3 sequence (DNA): TGTGCCAGCAGCTCGCGAGGGTATAATTCACCCCTCCACTTT. This chain uses TRBV7-9 with TRBJ1-6; D not certain. Germline-derived CDR1 and CDR2 are SEHNR and FQNEAQ (reference sequence). This CDR3 comprises 14 residues. With 4 bases removed from V and 4 bases from J, the gap between germline ends came to 8 bases.

The V and J genes are TRBV7-8 and TRBJ1-1; D unclear. The CDR3 length is 12 residues. Looked up from germline, CDR1 is SGHVS and CDR2 is FQNEAQ. The V end lost 5 bases, the J end lost 0 bases, and 4 bases lay between the germline ends. CDR3 amino acids: CASSQMNTEAFF. DNA of the CDR3: TGTGCCAGCAGCCAAATGAACACTGAAGCTTTCTTT.

This chain links TRBV4-3 with TRBJ1-1, with 10 bases lining up with TRBD1. V lost 4 bases, J lost 4 bases, and 0 bases stayed unmatched. This CDR3 spans 13 amino acids. Germline V gene lookup returns CDR1 LGHNA and CDR2 YSLEER. The CDR3 loop is CASSRTGGTEAFF. Written as DNA, the CDR3 is TGCGCCAGCAGCCGGACAGGGGGCACTGAAGCTTTCTTT.

This chain connects TRBV4-3 to TRBJ1-2; D call uncertain. The CDR3 is 14 amino acids. Trimming shortened V by 2 bases and J by 8 bases, and 15 bases separated the two germline ends. Germline V gene data show CDR1 as LGHNA and CDR2 as YSLEER. CDR3: CASSQFHETSGYTF. The CDR3 region has the DNA TGCGCCAGCAGCCAATTCCACGAAACTTCGGGCTACACCTTC.

This clone was found once. The chain employs TRBV29-1 and TRBJ1-1, with D uncertain. Germline-derived CDR1 and CDR2 are SQVTM and ANQGSEA. The V end lost 6 bases, the J end lost 1 base, and 9 bases lay between the germline ends. The CDR3 length is 12 residues. The CDR3 loop reads CSVEQWNTEAFF. CDR3 coding DNA: TGCAGCGTGGAACAGTGGAACACTGAAGCTTTCTTT.

The chain joins TRBV6-1 to TRBJ2-1; D is ambiguous. Trimming stripped 1 base from V and 2 bases from J, with 3 bases between. Germline V gives CDR1 MNHNS, CDR2 SASEGT. This CDR3 has 13 residues. CDR3 in amino acids: CASSEVTYNEQFF. The CDR3 DNA reads as TGTGCCAGCAGTGAAGTCACCTACAATGAGCAGTTCTTC.

The genes are TRBV7-9 and TRBJ1-6; D gene ambiguous. The V and J ends lost 3 bases and 10 bases respectively, with 13 bases between them. This CDR3 has 14 amino acids. Germline V CDR1 and CDR2: SEHNR, FQNEAQ (reference sequence). The CDR3 nucleotides are TGTGCCAGCAGCTTGAACCAGGCCCAATCACCCCTCCACTTT. It is translated as CASSLNQAQSPLHF.

The rearrangement links TRBV10-3 to TRBJ2-7, with D hard to call. The CDR3 has 14 amino acids. V lost 2 bases, J lost 4 bases, and 12 bases lay in between. Germline assignment: CDR1 ENHRY and CDR2 SYGVKD. The CDR3 protein is CAISEAPVDYEQYF. The CDR3 region has the DNA TGTGCCATCAGTGAGGCCCCTGTGGATTACGAGCAGTACTTC.

The chain joins TRBV15 to TRBJ2-1; 7 nucleotides agree with TRBD2. CDR1 is LNHNV, CDR2 YYDKDF, per germline (reference sequence). The CDR3 has 15 residues. J lost 6 bases, V lost 1 base, and 6 bases had no gene match. The CDR3 reads CATSRGGGVSNEQFF. The CDR3 DNA is TGTGCCACCAGCAGAGGGGGGGGAGTATCCAATGAGCAGTTCTTC. Complete variable domain (other parts from reference TRBV15 and TRBJ2-1): DAMVIQNPRYQVTQFGKPVTLSCSQTLNHNVMYWYQQKSSQAPKLLFHYYDKDFNNEADTPDNFQSRRPNTSFCFLDIRSPGLGDTAMYLCATSRGGGVSNEQFFGPGTRLTVL.

The chain combines TRBV6-1 with TRBJ2-6, with unresolved D. The CDR3 extends over 15 amino acids. The V and J ends lost 2 bases and 0 bases respectively, with 5 bases between them. Germline CDR1 and CDR2: MNHNS and SASEGT. The CDR3 DNA reads as TGTGCCAGCAGTGAAAACAGCTCTGGGGCCAACGTCCTGACTTTC. Protein product: CASSENSSGANVLTF.

The chain is built from TRBV20-1 and TRBJ1-2; D unclear. The length of the CDR3 is 12 residues. Trimming took off 3 bases at V and 0 bases at J, with 5 bases between the two ends. Germline-derived CDR1 and CDR2 are DFQATT and SNEGSKA (reference sequence). For the CDR3, the DNA is TGCAGTGCTAGTGATACTAACTATGGCTACACCTTC. Protein sequence: CSASDTNYGYTF.

This clone has just one count. This chain connects TRBV5-4 to TRBJ1-2; tentative D call: TRBD1 (5 bases). V lost 3 bases and J lost 4, with 10 bases in between. CDR3 length equals 13 residues. From germline, CDR1 is SGHNT and CDR2 YYREEE (reference sequence). CDR3 sequence reads: CASSSEGTYGYTF. The CDR3 DNA is TGTGCCAGCAGCTCGGAAGGGACCTATGGCTACACCTTC. Based on the CDR3 plus reference TRBV5-4 and TRBJ1-2, the full variable domain is ETGVTQSPTHLIKTRGQQVTLRCSSQSGHNTVSWYQQALGQGPQFIFQYYREEENGRGNFPPRFSGLQFPNYSSELNVNALELDDSALYLCASSSEGTYGYTFGSGTRLTVV.

V is TRBV7-9 and J is TRBJ1-3; 7 bases are a match to TRBD1. This CDR3 has 14 amino acids. Germline CDR1 SEHNR, CDR2 FQNEAQ (reference sequence). Trimming at V came to 6 bases and at J to 0 bases, leaving 2 bases not matched to a gene. The DNA for the CDR3 is TGTGCCAGCAGAACAGGGGCCTCTGGAAACACCATATATTTT. Protein: CASRTGASGNTIYF.

This chain uses TRBV6-2 or TRBV6-3 with TRBJ1-1; D ambiguous. Germline V CDR1 and CDR2: MNHEY, SVGEGT. The CDR3 consists of 13 residues. V lost 5 bases to trimming and J lost 6 bases, with 13 bases between them. Here the CDR3 DNA reads TGTGCCAGCAGTGTCGGTGCTGTACCTGAAGCTTTCTTT. It yields the protein CASSVGAVPEAFF.

V usage is TRBV5-1 and J usage is TRBJ1-6; 7 bases align to TRBD1. Germline V gene lookup returns CDR1 SGHRS and CDR2 YFSETQ. J lost 7 bases, V lost 4 bases, and 8 bases had no gene match. The CDR3 runs 15 residues. CDR3 in amino acids: CASSATGTANSPLHF. The DNA for the CDR3 is TGCGCCAGCAGCGCAACCGGGACAGCCAATTCACCCCTCCACTTT.

The chain uses TRBV19 and TRBJ2-1; 11 bases agree with TRBD1. The length of the CDR3 is 16 residues. V shed 3 bases and J 7 bases; nucleotides not matched to a gene: 8. Germline V gene data show CDR1 as LNHDA and CDR2 as SQIVND (reference sequence). CDR3 amino acids: CASSIAGQGAPNEQFF. The CDR3 DNA reads as TGTGCCAGTAGTATCGCCGGACAGGGGGCGCCTAATGAGCAGTTCTTC.

This chain uses TRBV11-1 with TRBJ2-7, with D possibly being TRBD1 (5 bases). Trimming stripped 1 base from V and 2 bases from J, with 9 bases between. The CDR3 loop spans 14 amino acids. The germline gives CDR1 SGHAT, CDR2 FQDESV (reference sequence). CDR3 loop: CASSLDRKTYEQYF. In nucleotides, the CDR3 is TGTGCCAGCAGCTTAGACAGGAAAACCTACGAGCAGTACTTC.

The CDR3 reads CASSLVLNTEAFF. The DNA of the CDR3 is TGTGCCAGCAGCTTAGTTTTGAACACTGAAGCTTTCTTT. The chain recombines TRBV7-2 with TRBJ1-1; D uncertain. The CDR3 totals 13 residues. Trimming removed 1 base at V and 0 bases at J, with 3 bases between. CDR1 and CDR2 (germline): SGHTA, FQGNSA. The complete variable domain, with remaining parts taken from reference TRBV7-2 and TRBJ1-1, reads GAGVSQSPSNKVTEKGKDVELRCDPISGHTALYWYRQSLGQGLEFLIYFQGNSAPDKSGLPSDRFSAERTGGSVSTLTIQRTQQEDSAVYLCASSLVLNTEAFFGQGTRLTVV.

The chain uses TRBV5-5 and TRBJ2-5; 9 nucleotides agree with TRBD2. The ends lost 4 bases at V and 2 bases at J; junction bases unmatched: 9. The germline gives CDR1 SGHKS, CDR2 YYEKEE (reference sequence). The CDR3 totals 16 residues. CDR3 sequence (DNA): TGTGCCAGCAGCCCTTACTCTACTAGCGGGCAAGAGACCCAGTACTTC. Its protein is CASSPYSTSGQETQYF.

The V and J genes are TRBV27 and TRBJ1-6; D may be TRBD1 (5 bases). From germline, CDR1 is MNHEY and CDR2 SMNVEV (reference sequence). The V gene lost 6 bases and the J gene lost 0 bases, with 12 bases spanning the gap. The CDR3 has 16 amino acids. The CDR3 sequence: CASRRGSASYNSPLHF. CDR3 nucleotides: TGTGCCAGCAGGCGGGGCTCGGCCTCCTATAATTCACCCCTCCACTTT.

The rearrangement joins TRBV5-1 to TRBJ1-2, with 7 bases identical to TRBD1. The CDR3 length is 13 residues. Germline CDR1 reads SGHRS; CDR2 reads YFSETQ. V trimming: 7 bases; J trimming: 4 bases; junction bases outside the gene matches: 7. DNA for the CDR3: TGCGCCAGCGGCGCAAGGACAGGCTATGGCTACACCTTC. Protein: CASGARTGYGYTF. Supplemented by reference TRBV5-1 and TRBJ1-2, the full variable domain reads KAGVTQTPRYLIKTRGQQVTLSCSPISGHRSVSWYQQTPGQGLQFLFEYFSETQRNKGNFPGRFSGRQFSNSRSEMNVSTLELGDSALYLCASGARTGYGYTFGSGTRLTVV.